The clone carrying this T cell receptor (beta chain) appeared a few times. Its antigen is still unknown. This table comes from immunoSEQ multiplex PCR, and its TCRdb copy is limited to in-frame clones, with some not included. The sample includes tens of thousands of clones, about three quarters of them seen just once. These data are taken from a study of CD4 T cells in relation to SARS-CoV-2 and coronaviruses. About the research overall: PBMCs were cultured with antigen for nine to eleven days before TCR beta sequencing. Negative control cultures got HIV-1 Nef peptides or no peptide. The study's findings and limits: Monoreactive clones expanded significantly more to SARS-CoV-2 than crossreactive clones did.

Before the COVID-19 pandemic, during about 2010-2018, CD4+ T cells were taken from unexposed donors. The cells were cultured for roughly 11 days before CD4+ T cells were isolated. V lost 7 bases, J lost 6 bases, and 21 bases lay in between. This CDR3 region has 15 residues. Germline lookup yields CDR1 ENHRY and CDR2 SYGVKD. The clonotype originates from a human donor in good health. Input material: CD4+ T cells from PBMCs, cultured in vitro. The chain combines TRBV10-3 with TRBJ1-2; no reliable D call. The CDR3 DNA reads TGTGCCATCACCTCGGGGAGGGCTGAGTTTGATGGCTACACCTTC. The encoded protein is CAITSGRAEFDGYTF.